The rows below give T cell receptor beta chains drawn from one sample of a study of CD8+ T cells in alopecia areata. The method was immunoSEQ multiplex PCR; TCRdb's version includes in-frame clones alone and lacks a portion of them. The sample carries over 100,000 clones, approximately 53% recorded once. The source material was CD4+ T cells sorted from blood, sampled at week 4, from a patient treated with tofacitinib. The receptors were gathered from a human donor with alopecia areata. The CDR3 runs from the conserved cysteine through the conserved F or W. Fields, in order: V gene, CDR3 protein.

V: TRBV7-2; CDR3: CASSPQGGRASYEQYF
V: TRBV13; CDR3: CASSLDLWGYTEAFF
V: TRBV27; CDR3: CASRRQSDTGELFF
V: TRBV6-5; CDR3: CASSPIDRGHEQYF
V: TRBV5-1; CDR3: CASSLVSGDLQETQYF
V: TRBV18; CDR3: CASSPVERSNTDTQYF
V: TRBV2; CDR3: CASREPSGGARNIQYF
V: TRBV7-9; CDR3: CASSLLLETNEQFF
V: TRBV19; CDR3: CASKTGSHTGELFF
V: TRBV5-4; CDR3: CASSRTVTNTGELFF
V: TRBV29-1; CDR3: CSVATIDKNTEAFF
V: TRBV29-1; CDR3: CSVPWGLAGGTNTGELFF
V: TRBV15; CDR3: CATSRDRDSSGANVLTF
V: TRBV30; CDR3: CAWSVSNGELFF
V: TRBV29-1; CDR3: CSGSGRLTDTQYF
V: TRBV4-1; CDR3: CASSTPGQVYGYTF
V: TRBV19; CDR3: CASSTLMRSNQPQHF
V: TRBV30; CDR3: CAWGAGWTQYF
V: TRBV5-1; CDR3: CASSATGEGEQYF
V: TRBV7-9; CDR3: CASSPQTLPYGYTF
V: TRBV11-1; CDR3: CASSLGRSNEQFF
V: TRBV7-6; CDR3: CASSVIRGLTDTQYF
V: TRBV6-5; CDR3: CASSLGLAGEQYF
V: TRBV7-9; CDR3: CASSLEGGTEAFF
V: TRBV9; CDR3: CASQDRQNNEQFF
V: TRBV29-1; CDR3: CSVGLASGNTIYF
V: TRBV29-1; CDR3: CSATDSSNQPQHF
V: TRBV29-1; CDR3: CSVASSGDPYEQYF
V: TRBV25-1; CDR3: CASSDGTGGHEQYF
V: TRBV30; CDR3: CAWGTGETFNQPQHF
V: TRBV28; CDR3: CASSFGRLNTGELFF
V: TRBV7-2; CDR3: CASSFVRTSGYNEQFF
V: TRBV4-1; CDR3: CASSQGQGARLNTEAFF
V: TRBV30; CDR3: CAWSSRVATLNYGYTF
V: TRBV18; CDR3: CASSPEGFSGNTIYF
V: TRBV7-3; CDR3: CASSLTWSWRDQPQHF
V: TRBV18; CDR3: CASSPPGAGENTEAFF
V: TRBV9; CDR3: CASSSWGEIREQFF
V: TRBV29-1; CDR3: CSVAASGANVLTF
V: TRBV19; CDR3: CASSRTGNNEQFF
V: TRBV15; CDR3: CATSRGGVTANYGYTF
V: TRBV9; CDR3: CASSATGTNYGYTF
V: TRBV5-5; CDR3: CASSVLGTQYF
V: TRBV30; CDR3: CAWRFGGETQYF
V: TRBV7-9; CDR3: CASTPMGDNEKLFF
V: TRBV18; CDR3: CASSTPGTPYGYTF
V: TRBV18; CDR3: CASSPNHNQPQHF
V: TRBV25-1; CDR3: CASSQPGQKNTEAFF